This T cell receptor beta chain came from a study of blood T cell repertoires in COVID-19. For the study at large: The United States, Italy and Spain provided the acute and convalescent COVID-19 samples. PBMCs, B-cell-depleted T cells, or T cells provided the cDNA or gDNA that made up the material.

V trimming: 6 bases; J trimming: 1 base; junction bases outside the gene matches: 4. Germline V CDR1 and CDR2: MNHEY, SVGEGT. The CDR3 contains 15 residues. The table lists this clone with a count of one. Authors' analysis steps: Estimated nucleated cell counts came from reference gene primer amplification. Profiled with immunoSEQ multiplex PCR; TCRdb holds only in-frame clones, not every one. The V and J calls and clone size are taken from that table; D and trimming were inferred from the DNA. The table lists roughly 140,000 clones, under 90% of them singletons. The TCR sequence derives from a woman of 80 years or more in a cohort sampled during active or convalescent COVID-19. The rearrangement uses TRBV6-2 or TRBV6-3 and TRBJ1-2; 11 bases align to TRBD1. Sequencing was performed on peripheral blood. The DNA of the CDR3 is TGTGCCAGCAGCCCCGGGACAGGGGGTAACTATGGCTACACCTTC. Its translation: CASSPGTGGNYGYTF.